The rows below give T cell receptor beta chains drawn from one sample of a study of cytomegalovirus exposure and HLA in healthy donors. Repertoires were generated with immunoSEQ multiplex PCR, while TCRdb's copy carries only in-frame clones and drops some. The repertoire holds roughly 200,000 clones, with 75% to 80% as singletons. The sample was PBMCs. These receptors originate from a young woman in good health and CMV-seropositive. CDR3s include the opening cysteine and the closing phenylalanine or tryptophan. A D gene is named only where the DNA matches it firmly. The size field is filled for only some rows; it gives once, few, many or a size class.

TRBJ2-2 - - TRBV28 TGTGCCAGCAGTCAGGGTTTTAACGGGGAGCTGTTTTTT CASSQGFNGELFF
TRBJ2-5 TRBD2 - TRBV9 TGTGCCAGCAGCGTGACAGCGGGAGGAGGCGAGACCCAGTACTTC CASSVTAGGGETQYF
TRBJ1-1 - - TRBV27 TGTGCCAGCAGTCACCGGAGGAACACTGAAGCTTTCTTT CASSHRRNTEAFF
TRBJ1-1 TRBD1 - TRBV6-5 TGTGCCAGCAGTATACGTACAGGGGCGCCCACTGAAGCTTTCTTT CASSIRTGAPTEAFF
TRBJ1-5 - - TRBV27 TGTGCCAGCAGCTCCGTGGGCTATAGCAATCAGCCCCAGCATTTT CASSSVGYSNQPQHF
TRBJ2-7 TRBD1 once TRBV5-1 TGCGCCAGCAGCTTGCGCAGGGGGATCGATGAGCAGTACTTC CASSLRRGIDEQYF
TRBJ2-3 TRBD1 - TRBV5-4 TGTGCCAGCAGCTTGGAGGGGGCCAGAGATACGCAGTATTTT CASSLEGARDTQYF
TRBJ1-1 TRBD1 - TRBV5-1 TGCGCCAGCAGCCTTGTAGGGGGCAAAGGGACTGAAGCTTTCTTT CASSLVGGKGTEAFF
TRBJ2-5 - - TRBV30 TGTGCCTGGAGCCCCGGTCGGGGATGGGCAGAGACCCAGTACTTC CAWSPGRGWAETQYF
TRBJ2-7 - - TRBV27 TGTGCCAGCAGTTTAGACAGATACTACGAGCAGTACTTC CASSLDRYYEQYF
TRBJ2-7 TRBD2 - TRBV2 TGTGCCAGCAGTGTTACTAGCGGGAGCCCGGGCGAGCAGTACTTC CASSVTSGSPGEQYF
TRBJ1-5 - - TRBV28 TGTGCCAGCAGCCCGACACGGGGGATTAGGAGCAATCAGCCCCAGCATTTT CASSPTRGIRSNQPQHF
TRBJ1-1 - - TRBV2 TGTGCCAGCAGTGACCCCAGGGCCAAGAACGAAGCTTTCTTT CASSDPRAKNEAFF
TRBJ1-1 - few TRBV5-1 TGCGCCAGCAGCCCGTTCCAACAGGGCCAGAACACTGAAGCTTTCTTT CASSPFQQGQNTEAFF
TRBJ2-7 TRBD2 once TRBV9 TGTGCCAGCAGTCCAAGCGGGGGGACAACCTACGAGCAGTACTTC CASSPSGGTTYEQYF
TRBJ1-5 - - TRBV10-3 TGTGCCATCAGTGCCGCGAATCAGCCCCAGCATTTT CAISAANQPQHF
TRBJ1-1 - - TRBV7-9 TGTGCCAGCAGCCCCGGGGGGCGGCTAAGGGCTGAAGCTTTCTTT CASSPGGRLRAEAFF
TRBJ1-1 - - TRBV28 TGTGCCAGCAGTTTAGAAGCGGAGTTGAACACTGAAGCTTTCTTT CASSLEAELNTEAFF
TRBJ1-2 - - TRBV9 TGTGCCAGCAGCTCACCGACAGCCTTTGGCTATGGCTACACCTTC CASSSPTAFGYGYTF
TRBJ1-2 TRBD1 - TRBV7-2 TGTGCCAGCAGCTTAACAGGGGAAGGAGGCTACACCTTC CASSLTGEGGYTF
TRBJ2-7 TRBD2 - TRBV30 TGTGCCTGCCGACTAGCGGGAGCCCGTCAAGAGCAGTACTTC CACRLAGARQEQYF
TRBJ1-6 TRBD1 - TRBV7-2 TGTGCCAGCAGCTTATACCGGACAGGGGTAAATTCACCCCTCCACTTT CASSLYRTGVNSPLHF
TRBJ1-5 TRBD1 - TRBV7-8 TGTGCCAGCAGCTTAGACAGGGGGGGCAATCAGCCCCAGCATTTT CASSLDRGGNQPQHF
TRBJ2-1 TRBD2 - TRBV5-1 TGCGCCAGCAGCTCTACGGGGGGGCCTTACAATGAGCAGTTCTTC CASSSTGGPYNEQFF
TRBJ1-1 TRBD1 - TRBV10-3 TGTGCCATCAAGGACAGGGAGGGCCCTGAAGCTTTCTTT CAIKDREGPEAFF
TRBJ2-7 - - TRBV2 TGTGCCAGCAGCCTGTTGGCGGGGGCAATCTACGAGCAGTACTTC CASSLLAGAIYEQYF